What follows are 3 T cell receptor beta chains derived from one specimen sequenced in a study of beta chain features in type 1 diabetes. These receptors' targets are unknown. Expressed TCRB transcripts were sequenced because the entire RNA isolate underwent reverse transcription. This table comes from immunoSEQ multiplex PCR, and its TCRdb copy is limited to in-frame clones, with some not included. The table has 130,000 or so clones, roughly 10% seen once. Findings and caveats of the study: Type 1 diabetes patients showed a moderate but significant shortening of TCRB CDR3s in all four CD4+ subsets.

The sequenced sample consisted of central memory CD4+ T cells from blood. These TCRs come from a man aged 25-40 years with type 1 diabetes.

Remarks on this clone: The same CDR3 is also encoded by other DNA sequences in this sample. This sequence joins TRBV19 and TRBJ1-6; no clear D gene. Germline assignment: CDR1 LNHDA and CDR2 SQIVND (reference sequence). V gave up 4 bases and J gave up 7 bases, with 5 bases separating them. This CDR3 is built from 12 residues. As DNA, the CDR3 is TGTGCCAGTAGTACACAGAATTCACCCCTCCACTTT. Translation gives CASSTQNSPLHF. The variable domain in full, with the rest retrieved from reference TRBV19 and TRBJ1-6, is DGGITQSPKYLFRKEGQNVTLSCEQNLNHDAMYWYRQDPGQGLRLIYYSQIVNDFQKGDIAEGYSVSREKKESFPLTVTSAQKNPTAFYLCASSTQNSPLHFGNGTRLTVT.

This clone came up a few times. The V and J genes are TRBV9 and TRBJ2-7; TRBD2 matches at 7 bases. The CDR3 totals 15 residues. CDR1 and CDR2 from the germline V gene are SGDLS and YYNGEE. V dropped 4 bases and J dropped 0; count of bases not matched to a gene: 7. This chain's CDR3 is CASSLRGEISYEQYF. DNA for the CDR3: TGTGCCAGCAGCCTCCGGGGGGAGATCTCCTACGAGCAGTACTTC.

This clone has just a few counts. This chain joins TRBV9 and TRBJ2-1; 12 bases are a match to TRBD2. The CDR3 extends over 17 amino acids. Losses at the gene ends were 3 bases for V and 5 bases for J; bases not matched to a gene: 9. CDR1 is SGDLS and CDR2 is YYNGEE in the germline V gene. CDR3 nucleotide sequence: TGTGCCAGCAGCGAAAATCCCGGGACTAGCGGGCACAATGAGCAGTTCTTC. This gives the protein CASSENPGTSGHNEQFF.